This T cell receptor (beta chain) was identified during a study of blood T cells in healthy people across ages. Extraction yielded at least 5.5 micrograms of total RNA per sample. The use of a sample-barcoded 5' primer and a J-beta primer mix characterized a second PCR of about 7 to 12 cycles. TCRdb recomputed calls from the 5' RACE reads with MiXCR, one row per CDR3 protein. In the table there are over 300,000 distinct CDR3 sequences, 45% to 65% of which are singletons. CDR3 length: 15 residues. V was trimmed by 5 bases and J by 2 bases, leaving 14 bases between them. J is TRBJ2-3 and V is TRBV12-3 or TRBV12-4, with a weak D call TRBD2 (6 bases). The origin of this receptor is a man aged 55 to 70 in good health. Sequencing used blood. CDR3 sequence reads: CASSPRGSLTDTQYF. CDR3 bases: TGTGCCAGCAGTCCCCGGGGGTCCCTCACAGATACGCAGTATTTT.